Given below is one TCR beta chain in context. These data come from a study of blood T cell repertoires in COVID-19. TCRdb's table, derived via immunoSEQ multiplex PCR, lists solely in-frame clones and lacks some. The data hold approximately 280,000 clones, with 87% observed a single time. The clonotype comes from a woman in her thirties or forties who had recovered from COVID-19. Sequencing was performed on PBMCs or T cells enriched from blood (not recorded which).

The CDR3, as DNA: TGTGCCAGCAGCCCAGGCCAGGCGAGCTACGAGCAGTACTTC. This sequence encodes CASSPGQASYEQYF. This chain joins TRBV6-5 and TRBJ2-7; no firm D call. The CDR3 is made up of 14 amino acids. Germline loops: CDR1 MNHEY, CDR2 SVGAGI. V was cut by 6 bases and J by 3 bases, with 15 bases left in between.